This TCR beta chain was profiled in a study of T cells in localized non-small cell lung cancer. General observations from the study: Uninvolved adjacent lung, not tumor, had the highest T cell clonality. A median of 57 of the top 100 tumor clones appeared in adjacent lung, which was paired and uninvolved.

Data came from immunoSEQ multiplex PCR; TCRdb stores just in-frame clones and leaves some out. This table has approximately 54,000 clones, around 83% appearing once. A note on this clone: No antigen is known for it.

Germline V gives CDR1 SGHNT, CDR2 YYREEE (reference sequence). Trimming removed 3 bases from V and 2 bases from J; junction bases left unmatched: 5. This CDR3 spans 15 amino acids. The material sequenced was peripheral blood, taken before any cancer treatment. This receptor was taken from a female donor of 60 years or more with stage II squamous cell lung carcinoma. This chain links TRBV5-4 with TRBJ2-7, with 10 bases fitting TRBD1. The CDR3 loop reads CASSYRDRGTYEQYF. Here the CDR3 DNA reads TGTGCCAGCAGCTACCGGGACAGGGGAACCTACGAGCAGTACTTC.